A single TCR beta chain is shown here with its context. This clone was counted only a few times. The specificity of this receptor is unknown. The record has no base qualities; no much larger clone is one base away. The CDR3 runs 16 amino acids, cysteine and phenylalanine included. The only DNA kept is the CDR3, 48 bases in frame from the first base. V gives up 3 bases and J gives up 3 bases, and the segment between their germline ends measures 15 bases. Reading the germline V gene (reference sequence) gives CDR1 SGHKS and CDR2 YYEKEE. The source of the sample is a study of blood T cell repertoires in COVID-19 (dated by TCRdb to about 2020). Study-level background: Samples from collaborators originated in the United States, Italy and Spain and spanned both the acute and convalescent phases of COVID-19. The repertoires were made available in a free public database intended to serve as a resource for research on the immune response to SARS-CoV-2. The prospective study material was composed of cDNA or gDNA derived from T cells, B-cell-depleted T cells, or PBMCs. Subjects who had been exposed to COVID-19, were actively infected with it, or had recovered from it provided the deeply sampled blood TCRbeta repertoires that made up the dataset. Where available, HLA class I and class II types were taken from metadata supplied by the sample provider and were not determined by assay-based typing. Sample metadata almost always included a de-identified subject ID, COVID-19 status, age in years and sex. The samples were drawn from the first 160 participants of the ongoing ImmuneRACE study and from some 1,300 subjects provided by 6 global collaborators. Here is what the overall study found, with its caveats: The quantity of clinical and demographic metadata differed by source and by participant and was supplied without curation.

Each collaborating institution followed its own protocols to collect whole blood in K2EDTA tubes. For TCRbeta analysis, collaborator samples were shipped as frozen whole blood, as isolated PBMCs, or as DNA extracted from either sample type. The immunoSEQ Assay, a bias-controlled multiplex PCR, was used to amplify TCRbeta CDR3 regions from genomic DNA. As for how the authors treated the data: Within the assay, amplification of reference gene primers was used to estimate how many nucleated cells each sample contained. Sequence reads were collapsed and filtered to measure the absolute abundance of every unique TCRbeta CDR3 rearrangement. For each sample, productive Simpson clonality was calculated as the square root of Simpson's diversity index over productive rearrangements. TCRdb stores this immuneACCESS table with in-frame sequences only. Part of the clones is absent; in the studies checked, under half of the shortfall reflects unresolved V genes, and no reason is known for the rest. That table gives V, J and clone size, and the DNA gave D and trimming. The sample includes roughly 33,000 clones, with approximately 86% observed a single time. The ten largest clonotypes hold about 6.3% of the sample.

The receptor's source is a human donor in a cohort sampled during active COVID-19. The material sequenced was peripheral blood. The rearrangement joined TRBV5-5 to TRBJ2-2; TRBD2 is a possible D gene, resting on 7 matching bases. The CDR3 protein: CASSSRGGGDTGELFF. The DNA is TGTGCCAGCAGCTCGCGGGGAGGGGGAGACACCGGGGAGCTGTTTTTT. The variable domain in full, with residues beyond the CDR3 obtained from the reference TRBV5-5 and TRBJ2-2 genes, is DAGVTQSPTHLIKTRGQQVTLRCSPISGHKSVSWYQQVLGQGPQFIFQYYEKEERGRGNFPDRFSARQFPNYSSELNVNALLLGDSALYLCASSSRGGGDTGELFFGEGSRLTVL.